The T cell receptor beta chain under discussion was sequenced for a study of cytomegalovirus exposure and HLA in healthy donors. Whole-study results and caveats: CMV antigen specificity of a few CMV-associated chains was confirmed in vitro. Reported results showed that the classifier diagnosed cytomegalovirus status with high specificity and sensitivity.

Turning to this clone: Its antigen is unidentified.

TCRdb keeps only in-frame clones here, not all; method: immunoSEQ multiplex PCR. The sample contains hundreds of thousands of clones, over 75% of which appear only once. Germline CDR1 reads WSHSY; CDR2 reads SAAADI. The CDR3 is made up of 16 amino acids. V lost 3 bases and J lost 3; bases outside the gene matches: 11. What was sequenced was PBMCs. The clonotype was recovered from a woman between 18 and 29 years old in good health and CMV-seronegative. V and J are TRBV10-2 and TRBJ2-7; 7 nucleotides agree with TRBD2. The CDR3 loop is CASSDMTGRKGYEQYF. The CDR3 bases are TGCGCCAGCAGTGATATGACCGGGAGGAAGGGCTACGAGCAGTACTTC.